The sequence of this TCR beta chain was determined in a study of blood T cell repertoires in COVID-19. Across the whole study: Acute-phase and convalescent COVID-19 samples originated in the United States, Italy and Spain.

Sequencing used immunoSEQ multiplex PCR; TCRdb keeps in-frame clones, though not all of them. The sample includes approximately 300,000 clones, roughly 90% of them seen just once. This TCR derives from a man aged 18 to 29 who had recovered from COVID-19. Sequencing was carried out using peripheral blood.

CDR3: CASSPTDNYGYTF. As DNA, the CDR3 is TGTGCCAGCTCACCCACAGATAACTATGGCTACACCTTC. V is TRBV18 and J is TRBJ1-2; D is undetermined. The length of the CDR3 is 13 residues. Trimming removed 3 bases at V and 1 base at J, with 6 bases between. Germline V gene sequence: CDR1 KGHSH, CDR2 LQKENI.